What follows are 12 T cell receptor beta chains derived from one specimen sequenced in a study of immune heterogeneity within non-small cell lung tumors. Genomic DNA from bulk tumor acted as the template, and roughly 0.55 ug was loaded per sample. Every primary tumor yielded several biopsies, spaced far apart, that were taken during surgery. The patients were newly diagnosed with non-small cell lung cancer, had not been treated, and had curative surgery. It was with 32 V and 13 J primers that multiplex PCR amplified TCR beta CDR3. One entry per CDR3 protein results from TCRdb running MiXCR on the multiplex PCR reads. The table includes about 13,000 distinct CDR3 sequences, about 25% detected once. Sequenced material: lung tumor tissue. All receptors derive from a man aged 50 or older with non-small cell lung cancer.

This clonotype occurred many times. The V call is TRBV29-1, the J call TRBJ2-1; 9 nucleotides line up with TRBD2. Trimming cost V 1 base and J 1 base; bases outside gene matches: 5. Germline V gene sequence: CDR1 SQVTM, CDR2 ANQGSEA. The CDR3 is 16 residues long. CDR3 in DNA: TGCAGCGTTGAAGTCCCTAGCGGGGTTTCCTACAATGAGCAGTTCTTC. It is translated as CSVEVPSGVSYNEQFF.

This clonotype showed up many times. For the CDR3, the DNA is TGTGCCAGCAGCTTAGTTAGCGGGACTTACAATGAGCAGTTCTTC. Translation gives CASSLVSGTYNEQFF. This chain joins TRBV7-2 and TRBJ2-1, with 8 bases matching TRBD2. Trimming removed 1 base from V and 4 bases from J; junction bases left unmatched: 3. CDR1 is SGHTA and CDR2 is FQGNSA in the germline V gene. This CDR3 spans 15 amino acids. Looking up the rest from reference TRBV7-2 and TRBJ2-1 gives the full variable domain: GAGVSQSPSNKVTEKGKDVELRCDPISGHTALYWYRQSLGQGLEFLIYFQGNSAPDKSGLPSDRFSAERTGGSVSTLTIQRTQQEDSAVYLCASSLVSGTYNEQFFGPGTRLTVL.

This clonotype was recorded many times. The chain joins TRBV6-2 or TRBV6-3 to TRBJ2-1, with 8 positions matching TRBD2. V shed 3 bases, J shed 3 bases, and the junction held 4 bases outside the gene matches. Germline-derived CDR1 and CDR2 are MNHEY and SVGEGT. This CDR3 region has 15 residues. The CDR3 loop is CASSYSGGVYNEQFF. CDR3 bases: TGTGCCAGCAGTTATTCCGGGGGGGTCTACAATGAGCAGTTCTTC.

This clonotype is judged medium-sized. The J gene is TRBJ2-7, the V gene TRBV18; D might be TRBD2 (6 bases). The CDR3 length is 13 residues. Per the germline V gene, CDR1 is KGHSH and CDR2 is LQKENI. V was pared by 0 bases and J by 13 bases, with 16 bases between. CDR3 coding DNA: TGTGCCAGCTCACCACCGGGACTCCCGAGGGTTTACTTC. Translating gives CASSPPGLPRVYF.

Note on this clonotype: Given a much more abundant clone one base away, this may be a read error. Here the CDR3 DNA reads TGTGCCAGCAGTTACCAACAAAATCAGCCCCAGCATTTT. Translated, it gives CASSYQQNQPQHF. The chain couples TRBV6-9 to TRBJ1-5; D not certain. This CDR3 has 13 amino acids. CDR1 is MNHGY, CDR2 SVAAGI, per germline. Trimming cost V 3 bases and J 4 bases, with 7 bases left between them.

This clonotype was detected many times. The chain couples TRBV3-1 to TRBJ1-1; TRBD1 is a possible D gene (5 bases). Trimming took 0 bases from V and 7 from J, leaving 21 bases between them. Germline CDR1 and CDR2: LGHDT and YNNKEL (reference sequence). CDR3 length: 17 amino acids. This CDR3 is CASSQDFSADRSGEAFF. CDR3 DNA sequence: TGTGCCAGCAGCCAAGATTTTTCCGCCGACAGATCGGGTGAAGCTTTCTTT.

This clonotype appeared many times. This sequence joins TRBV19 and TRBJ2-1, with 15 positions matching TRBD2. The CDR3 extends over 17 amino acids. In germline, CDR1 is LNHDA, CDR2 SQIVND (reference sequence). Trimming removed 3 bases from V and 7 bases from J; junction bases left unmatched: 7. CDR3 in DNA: TGTGCCAGTAGTATCGGAACCGGGACTAGCGGGAGGAATGAGCAGTTCTTC. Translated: CASSIGTGTSGRNEQFF.

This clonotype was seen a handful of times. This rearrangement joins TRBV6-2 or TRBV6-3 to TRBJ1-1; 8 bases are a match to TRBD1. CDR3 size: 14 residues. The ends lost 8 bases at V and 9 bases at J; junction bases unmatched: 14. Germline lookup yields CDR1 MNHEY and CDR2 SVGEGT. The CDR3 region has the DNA TGTGCCAGCGGGGGGCAGGGGGCGCTTACTCAAGCTTTCTTT. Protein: CASGGQGALTQAFF.

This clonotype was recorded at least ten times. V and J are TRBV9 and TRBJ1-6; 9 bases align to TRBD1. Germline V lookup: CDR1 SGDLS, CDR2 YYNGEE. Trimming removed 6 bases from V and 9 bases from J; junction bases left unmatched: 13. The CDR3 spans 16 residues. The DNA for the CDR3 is TGTGCCAGCAACCCAGTTACAGGGGGCTTTGGTTCACCCCTCCACTTT. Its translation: CASNPVTGGFGSPLHF.

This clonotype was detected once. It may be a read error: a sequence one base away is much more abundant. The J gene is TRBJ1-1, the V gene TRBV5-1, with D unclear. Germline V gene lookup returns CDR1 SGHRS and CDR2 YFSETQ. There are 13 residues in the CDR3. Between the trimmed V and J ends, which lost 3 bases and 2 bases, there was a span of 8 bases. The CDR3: CASSSIVNTEAFF. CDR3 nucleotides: TGCGCCAGCAGCTCTATAGTTAACACTGAAGCTTTCTTT.

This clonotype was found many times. The CDR3 nucleotides are TGTGCCAGCAGCGCCATACTAGCGGGGGGGTTGGATGAGCAGTTCTTC. Residues: CASSAILAGGLDEQFF. The gene calls are TRBV9 and TRBJ2-1; TRBD2 agrees at 13 bases. This CDR3 spans 16 amino acids. V lost 3 bases and J lost 8; bases outside the gene matches: 8. CDR1 and CDR2 from the germline V gene are SGDLS and YYNGEE.

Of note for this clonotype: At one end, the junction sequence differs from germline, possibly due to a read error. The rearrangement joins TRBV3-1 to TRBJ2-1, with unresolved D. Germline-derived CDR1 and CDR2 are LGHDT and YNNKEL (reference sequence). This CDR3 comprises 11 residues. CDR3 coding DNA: TGTGCCAGCAGCCAACCCCCTCTGTTTCTATTC. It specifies CASSQPPLFLF.